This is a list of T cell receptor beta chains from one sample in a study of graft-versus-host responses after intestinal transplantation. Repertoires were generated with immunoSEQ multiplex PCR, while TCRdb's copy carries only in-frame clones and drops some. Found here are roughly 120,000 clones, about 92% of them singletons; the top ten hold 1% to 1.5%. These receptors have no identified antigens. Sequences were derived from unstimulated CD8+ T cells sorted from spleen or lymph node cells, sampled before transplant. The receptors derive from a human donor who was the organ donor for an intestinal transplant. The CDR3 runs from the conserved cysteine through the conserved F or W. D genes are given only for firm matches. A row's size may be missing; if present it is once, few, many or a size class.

CASSLYWEEVIQYF,TGTGCCAGCAGCTTGTATTGGGAGGAGGTCATTCAGTACTTC,.,.,TRBV5-4,14,TRBJ2-4
CASTGGEPQGHQPQHF,TGTGCCAGCACCGGCGGGGAGCCGCAGGGCCATCAGCCCCAGCATTTT,.,.,TRBV11-3,16,TRBJ1-5
CAISETGEFFGQPQHF,.,.,.,TRBV10-3,16,TRBJ1-5
CASSETGYSGANVLTF,TGTGCCAGCAGTGAGACAGGGTACTCTGGGGCCAACGTCCTGACTTTC,TRBD1,.,TRBV6-4,16,TRBJ2-6
CAISGGTSGETQYF,TGTGCCATCAGTGGCGGGACTAGCGGGGAGACCCAGTACTTC,TRBD2,.,TRBV10-3,14,TRBJ2-5
CASGLPPRTGDTQYF,TGTGCTAGTGGTTTGCCCCCTAGGACAGGGGATACGCAGTATTTT,TRBD1,.,TRBV12-5,15,TRBJ2-3
CASSHRYSGGQETQYF,TGTGCCAGCTCTCACCGGTATTCCGGGGGCCAAGAGACCCAGTACTTC,.,.,TRBV18,16,TRBJ2-5
CASKPSFTYVYNEQFF,TGCGCCAGCAAACCAAGTTTCACATACGTTTACAATGAGCAGTTCTTC,.,.,TRBV4-1,16,TRBJ2-1
CASSTFQDTEAFF,TGTGCCAGTAGCACTTTTCAGGACACTGAAGCTTTCTTT,.,.,TRBV19,13,TRBJ1-1
CASSEVIERSYEQYF,TGCGCCAGCAGCGAAGTAATAGAGCGGTCCTACGAGCAGTACTTC,.,once,TRBV4-3,15,TRBJ2-7
CASSCSGQGLRKSSYEQYF,TGTGCCAGCAGTTGTTCCGGGCAGGGGCTGAGGAAAAGCTCCTACGAGCAGTACTTC,.,.,TRBV28,19,TRBJ2-7
CASSSGDTGELFF,TGTGCCAGTAGTAGCGGGGACACCGGGGAGCTGTTTTTT,.,.,TRBV19,13,TRBJ2-2
CASSPLANTGELFF,TGTGCCAGCAGTCCGCTAGCGAACACCGGGGAGCTGTTTTTT,.,.,TRBV6-5,14,TRBJ2-2
CASSQDRAAGYNEQFF,TGCGCCAGCAGCCAAGATAGGGCGGCGGGATACAATGAGCAGTTCTTC,.,.,TRBV4-1,16,TRBJ2-1
CASSQVGAGSSYEQYF,TGTGCCAGCAGCCAAGTAGGCGCGGGGAGCTCCTACGAGCAGTACTTC,.,.,TRBV4-2,16,TRBJ2-7
CASSTGLAAYNEQFF,TGTGCCAGCAGCACGGGACTAGCGGCCTACAATGAGCAGTTCTTC,TRBD2,.,TRBV5-8,15,TRBJ2-1
CASSVAAAGGYPQYF,TGTGCCAGCAGCGTAGCTGCGGCGGGAGGTTACCCGCAGTACTTC,TRBD2,.,TRBV9,15,TRBJ2-7
CASSRLAAYGETQYF,TGTGCCAGCAGCCGACTAGCGGCTTATGGAGAGACCCAGTACTTC,TRBD2,.,TRBV2,15,TRBJ2-5
CASSYGGRAYEQYF,TGTGCCAGCAGTTACGGCGGGAGGGCCTACGAGCAGTACTTC,TRBD2,.,TRBV28,14,TRBJ2-7
CSVVKENSYEQYF,TGCAGCGTTGTAAAGGAAAACTCCTACGAGCAGTACTTC,.,.,TRBV29-1,13,TRBJ2-7
CASSVGRGPDTQYF,TGTGCCAGCAGCGTAGGACGGGGACCAGATACGCAGTATTTT,.,once,TRBV9,14,TRBJ2-3
CASSARTGAPLGKHF,TGTGCCAGCAGTGCCAGGACAGGGGCCCCCCTAGGGAAGCATTTT,TRBD1,.,TRBV6-5,15,TRBJ1-5
CASSTTRNQPQHF,TGTGCCAGTAGTACGACAAGAAATCAGCCCCAGCATTTT,.,.,TRBV19,13,TRBJ1-5
CASSLGIRSDSYNEQFF,TGTGCCAGCAGCCTGGGTATTAGGAGTGACTCCTACAATGAGCAGTTCTTC,.,.,TRBV7-8,17,TRBJ2-1
CAWSVGDSFRGYTF,TGTGCCTGGAGTGTGGGGGACTCCTTTCGGGGCTACACCTTC,.,.,TRBV30,14,TRBJ1-2
CASSGNIMNTEAFF,TGTGCCAGCAGTGGGAACATCATGAACACTGAAGCTTTCTTT,.,.,TRBV6-5,14,TRBJ1-1
CASSFGDGQPQHF,TGTGCCAGCAGTTTCGGGGACGGCCAGCCCCAGCATTTT,.,once,TRBV27,13,TRBJ1-5
CASSQEAGGINEQFF,TGTGCCAGCAGCCAAGAGGCAGGGGGGATCAATGAGCAGTTCTTC,.,.,TRBV4-2,15,TRBJ2-1
CASSLRGDGYTF,TGTGCCAGCAGCCTAAGGGGGGATGGCTACACCTTC,.,.,TRBV13,12,TRBJ1-2
CASSQEEILTNAYEQYF,TGTGCCAGCAGCCAAGAAGAGATACTTACGAATGCCTACGAGCAGTACTTC,.,.,TRBV4-2,17,TRBJ2-7
CASSFGGGYGYTF,TGTGCCAGCAGTTTTGGGGGCGGCTATGGCTACACCTTC,.,.,TRBV28,13,TRBJ1-2
CASSDWTEGPFQETQYF,TGTGCCAGCAGTGACTGGACTGAAGGACCTTTCCAAGAGACCCAGTACTTC,.,.,TRBV6-1,17,TRBJ2-5
CASVLQGGHEQYF,TGCGCTTCGGTTCTACAGGGCGGGCACGAGCAGTACTTC,.,.,TRBV5-1,13,TRBJ2-7
CASSPRSADTQYF,TGTGCCAGCAGCCCTAGGTCGGCAGATACGCAGTATTTT,.,.,TRBV9,13,TRBJ2-3
CASSLVGSGIYEQCF,.,.,.,TRBV7-8,15,TRBJ2-7
CASSVEGSGSGRNENEQFF,TGTGCCAGCAGCGTAGAGGGCAGTGGGAGCGGGAGGAACGAAAATGAGCAGTTCTTC,TRBD2,.,TRBV9,19,TRBJ2-1
CASTPGGGAYGYTF,TGTGCCAGCACCCCCGGTGGTGGGGCCTATGGCTACACCTTC,.,.,TRBV11-2,14,TRBJ1-2